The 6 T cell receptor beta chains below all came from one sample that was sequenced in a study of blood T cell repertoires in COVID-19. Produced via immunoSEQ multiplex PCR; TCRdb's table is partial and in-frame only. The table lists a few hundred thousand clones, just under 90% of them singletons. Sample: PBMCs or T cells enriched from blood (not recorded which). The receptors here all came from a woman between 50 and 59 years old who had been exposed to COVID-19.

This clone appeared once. The chain's CDR3 is CASSPLGSFTEAFF. Here the CDR3 DNA reads TGCGCCAGCAGCCCCCTGGGCTCGTTCACTGAAGCTTTCTTT. The rearrangement joins TRBV5-1 to TRBJ1-1; D remains unclear. The V end lost 4 bases, the J end lost 4 bases, and 14 bases lay between the germline ends. The CDR3 is made up of 14 amino acids. Per the germline V gene, CDR1 is SGHRS and CDR2 is YFSETQ.

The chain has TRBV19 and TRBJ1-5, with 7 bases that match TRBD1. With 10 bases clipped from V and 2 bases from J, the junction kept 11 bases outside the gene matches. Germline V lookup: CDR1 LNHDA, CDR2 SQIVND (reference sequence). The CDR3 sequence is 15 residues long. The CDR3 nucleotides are TGTGCCACCCAGGCCGACAGGGTGGGCAATCAGCCCCAGCATTTT. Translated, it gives CATQADRVGNQPQHF.

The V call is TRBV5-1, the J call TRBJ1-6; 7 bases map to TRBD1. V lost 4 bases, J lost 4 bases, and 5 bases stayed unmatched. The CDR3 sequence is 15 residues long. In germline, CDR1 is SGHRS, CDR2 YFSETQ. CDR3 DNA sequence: TGCGCCAGCAGCCGGGACAGACAGTATAATTCACCCCTCCACTTT. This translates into CASSRDRQYNSPLHF. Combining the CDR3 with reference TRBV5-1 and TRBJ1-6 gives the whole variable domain KAGVTQTPRYLIKTRGQQVTLSCSPISGHRSVSWYQQTPGQGLQFLFEYFSETQRNKGNFPGRFSGRQFSNSRSEMNVSTLELGDSALYLCASSRDRQYNSPLHFGNGTRLTVT.

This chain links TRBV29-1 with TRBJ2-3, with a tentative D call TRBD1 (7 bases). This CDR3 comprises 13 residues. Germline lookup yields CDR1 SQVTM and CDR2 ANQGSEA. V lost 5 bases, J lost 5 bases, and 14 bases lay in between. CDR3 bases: TGCAGCGTTAGGCAGGGGGGAAGAGATACGCAGTATTTT. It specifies CSVRQGGRDTQYF.

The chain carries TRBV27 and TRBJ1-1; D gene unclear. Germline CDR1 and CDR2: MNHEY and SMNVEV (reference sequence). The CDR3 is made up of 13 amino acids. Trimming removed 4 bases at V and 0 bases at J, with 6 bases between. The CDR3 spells CASSSNLNTEAFF. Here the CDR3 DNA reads TGTGCCAGCAGTTCTAACTTGAACACTGAAGCTTTCTTT.

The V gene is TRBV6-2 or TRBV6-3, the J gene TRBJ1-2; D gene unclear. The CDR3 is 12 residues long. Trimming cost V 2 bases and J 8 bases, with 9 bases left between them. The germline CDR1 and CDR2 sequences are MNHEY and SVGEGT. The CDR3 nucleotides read TGTGCCAGCAGTTACCGGGAAACGGGCTACACCTTC. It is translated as CASSYRETGYTF.